These 32 T cell receptor beta chains originate from one sample sequenced in a study of shared clonotypes between healthy human individuals. Selected positively for CCR7 and CD45RO-negative, naive CD8 cells excluded terminally differentiated effector memory CD45RA+ cells. The assay was immunoSEQ multiplex PCR, and TCRdb's table has in-frame clones only and misses some. The profile shows about 1,900,000 clones, less than 95% of them singletons. The sample consisted of naive CD8+ T cells sorted from blood. The origin of the receptors is a man between 18 and 29 years old in good health.

Worth noting for this clone: The same CDR3 arises from other DNA sequences in this sample as well. The CDR3, as DNA: TGCGCCAGCAGCCAAGGGACAGGGGTTTACGAGCAGTACTTC. It encodes CASSQGTGVYEQYF. The V call is TRBV4-1, the J call TRBJ2-7; TRBD1 matches 9 bases. With 1 base clipped from V and 4 bases from J, the junction kept 2 bases outside the gene matches. Germline assignment: CDR1 MGHRA and CDR2 YSYEKL. This CDR3 region has 14 residues.

The rearrangement uses TRBV9 and TRBJ2-1; tentatively, D is TRBD1 (6 bases). The ends were cut back, 3 bases at V and 3 bases at J, with 7 bases in the middle. The V gene's germline CDR1 is SGDLS and CDR2 YYNGEE. The CDR3 has 13 residues. The CDR3 DNA reads TGTGCCAGCAGCGAGGGGGACTACAATGAGCAGTTCTTC. The encoded protein is CASSEGDYNEQFF.

CDR3 protein: CASSSLWGNEQFF. As DNA, the CDR3 is TGTGCCAGCAGTTCTCTCTGGGGAAATGAGCAGTTCTTC. The gene calls are TRBV6-5 and TRBJ2-1; D is unresolved. The germline V and J ends were trimmed by 4 bases and 7 bases, with 11 bases remaining between them. This CDR3 has 13 amino acids. Germline values: CDR1 MNHEY, CDR2 SVGAGI.

The chain carries TRBV4-1 and TRBJ2-2; 7 bases are shared with TRBD1. Trimming at V came to 6 bases and at J to 3 bases, leaving 7 bases not matched to a gene. Germline assignment: CDR1 MGHRA and CDR2 YSYEKL. The CDR3 spans 15 residues. The DNA for the CDR3 is TGCGCCAGCAGTCTATCGGGACAGTACACCGGGGAGCTGTTTTTT. Protein sequence: CASSLSGQYTGELFF.

The rearrangement joins TRBV11-2 to TRBJ2-7, with no clear D. The CDR3 extends over 12 amino acids. Trimming cost V 2 bases and J 6 bases, with 8 bases left between them. Germline CDR1 SGHAT, CDR2 FQNNGV. CDR3 residues: CASSLSPGEQYF. The CDR3 nucleotides read TGTGCCAGCAGCTTATCGCCAGGCGAGCAGTACTTC.

J is TRBJ2-1 and V is TRBV6-1; 9 positions match TRBD1. The germline gives CDR1 MNHNS, CDR2 SASEGT. This CDR3 region has 13 residues. The V segment lost 5 bases and the J segment 9 bases; nucleotides outside the gene matches: 5. The CDR3 DNA reads TGTGCCAGCAGTCAACAGGGGGCGGTTGAGCAGTTCTTC. Its protein is CASSQQGAVEQFF.

The chain uses TRBV10-2 and TRBJ2-1, with unresolved D. Germline V CDR1 and CDR2: WSHSY, SAAADI. The CDR3 loop spans 16 amino acids. V shed 3 bases and J shed 2 bases, with 14 bases lying between them. The CDR3 protein is CASSDPQETPYNEQFF. The CDR3 DNA sequence: TGCGCCAGCAGTGATCCCCAGGAGACCCCCTACAATGAGCAGTTCTTC.

V gene TRBV25-1 combines with J gene TRBJ1-4; D might be TRBD1 (5 bases). V lost 3 bases to trimming and J lost 0 bases, with 11 bases between them. Germline CDR1 reads MGHDK; CDR2 reads SYGVNS. This CDR3 is built from 16 residues. CDR3 in amino acids: CASSERQPATNEKLFF. The CDR3 nucleotides read TGTGCCAGCAGTGAGCGACAGCCAGCAACTAATGAAAAACTGTTTTTT.

Here the CDR3 reads CASSPWTELDYEQYF. CDR3 nucleotide sequence: TGTGCCAGCAGCCCGTGGACAGAGCTCGATTACGAGCAGTACTTC. The chain carries TRBV2 and TRBJ2-7; D perhaps matches TRBD1 (6 bases). Germline V CDR1 and CDR2: SNHLY, FYNNEI. With 6 bases removed from V and 4 bases from J, the gap between germline ends came to 19 bases. The CDR3 spans 15 residues.

Worth noting for this clone: Other DNA sequences in the same sample also yield this CDR3. CDR3 in amino acids: CASSFSGQGMNTEAFF. For the CDR3, the DNA is TGTGCCAGCAGCTTCTCGGGACAGGGGATGAACACTGAAGCTTTCTTT. The chain combines TRBV13 with TRBJ1-1; 10 positions match TRBD1. Losses at the gene ends were 3 bases for V and 0 bases for J; bases not matched to a gene: 4. CDR1 PRHDT and CDR2 FYEKMQ come from the germline V gene (reference sequence). CDR3 length equals 16 residues.

The J gene is TRBJ2-7, the V gene TRBV5-4; TRBD1 matches 12 bases. Germline-derived CDR1 and CDR2 are SGHNT and YYREEE (reference sequence). Unmatched junction bases numbered 9, after V lost 5 bases and J lost 6 bases. This CDR3 region has 15 residues. CDR3 protein: CASSPAGTGGSEQYF. CDR3 nucleotides: TGTGCCAGCAGTCCCGCCGGGACAGGGGGCTCCGAGCAGTACTTC.

The chain couples TRBV5-1 to TRBJ2-7; D call uncertain. CDR1 is SGHRS and CDR2 is YFSETQ in the germline V gene. CDR3 size: 15 residues. Deletions cut 1 base from V and 3 bases from J, with 14 bases between. Written as DNA, the CDR3 is TGCGCCAGCAGCTTGTCTCCGAGGACCTACTACGAGCAGTACTTC. This gives the protein CASSLSPRTYYEQYF.

A few counts support this clone. The V call is TRBV2, the J call TRBJ1-1; D is possibly TRBD1 (5 bases). Germline CDR1 is SNHLY and CDR2 is FYNNEI. CDR3 length: 10 residues. V lost 10 bases to trimming and J lost 3 bases, with 6 bases between them. CDR3 DNA: TGTGCCAAAGGGGACACTGAAGCTTTCTTT. Its translation is CAKGDTEAFF.

About this clone itself: The same CDR3 arises from other DNA sequences in this sample as well. The V and J genes are TRBV5-1 and TRBJ2-7; no clear D. The CDR3 contains 13 residues. Germline V CDR1 and CDR2: SGHRS, YFSETQ. Trimming cost V 0 bases and J 3 bases, with 7 bases left between them. CDR3 DNA: TGCGCCAGCAGCTTGGGGCTAGACTACGAGCAGTACTTC. It is translated as CASSLGLDYEQYF.

CDR3 coding DNA: TGTGCCAGCAGCGACCCCCGGGGACTTGACGCAGATACGCAGTATTTT. It is translated as CASSDPRGLDADTQYF. V usage is TRBV2 and J usage is TRBJ2-3, with D possibly TRBD2 on 6 matching bases. The ends were cut back, 6 bases at V and 4 bases at J, with 20 bases in the middle. Germline CDR1 reads SNHLY; CDR2 reads FYNNEI. The CDR3 covers 16 residues.

The rearrangement uses TRBV11-3 and TRBJ1-1; the D gene is possibly TRBD1 (6 bases). The CDR3 consists of 13 residues. V was trimmed by 4 bases and J by 4 bases, leaving 10 bases between them. CDR1 is SGHNT and CDR2 is YENEEA in the germline V gene. The CDR3 DNA reads as TGTGCCAGCAGCTATACAGGGAGCACTGAAGCTTTCTTT. Its protein product is CASSYTGSTEAFF.

This clone was observed a single time. The gene calls are TRBV7-2 and TRBJ1-5, with TRBD1 matching over 8 bases. The CDR3 spans 15 residues. J gave up 1 base and V 5 bases, and 4 bases lay outside the gene matches. Germline V gene lookup returns CDR1 SGHTA and CDR2 FQGNSA. CDR3 sequence reads: CASSPTGESNQPQHF. The CDR3 DNA is TGTGCCAGCAGCCCGACAGGGGAAAGCAATCAGCCCCAGCATTTT.

With respect to this clone: The sample has other DNA sequences that encode this CDR3 too. The V and J genes are TRBV9 and TRBJ2-3; D gene unclear. Germline lookup yields CDR1 SGDLS and CDR2 YYNGEE. The CDR3 totals 14 residues. V lost 2 bases, J lost 0 bases, and 7 bases lay in between. The CDR3 sequence: CASSVVRSTDTQYF. CDR3 sequence (DNA): TGTGCCAGCAGCGTGGTCAGGAGCACAGATACGCAGTATTTT. Variable domain in full (rest from reference TRBV9 and TRBJ2-3): DSGVTQTPKHLITATGQRVTLRCSPRSGDLSVYWYQQSLDQGLQFLIQYYNGEERAKGNILERFSAQQFPDLHSELNLSSLELGDSALYFCASSVVRSTDTQYFGPGTRLTVL.

The gene calls are TRBV27 and TRBJ2-7; D is perhaps TRBD1 (6 bases). The CDR3 length is 14 residues. With 3 bases removed from V and 1 base from J, the gap between germline ends came to 10 bases. Germline lookup yields CDR1 MNHEY and CDR2 SMNVEV (reference sequence). CDR3 amino acids: CASSFGTNSYEQYF. The DNA of the CDR3 is TGTGCCAGCAGTTTTGGGACAAATTCCTACGAGCAGTACTTC.

In this sample, this clone turned up once. This chain joins TRBV6-4 and TRBJ1-5, with D possibly matching TRBD1 (5 bases). Germline CDR1 is MRHNA and CDR2 is SNTAGT. This CDR3 spans 16 amino acids. Trimming cost V 2 bases and J 5 bases, with 16 bases left between them. The CDR3 region is CASSDRGGALDQPQHF. CDR3 in DNA: TGTGCCAGCAGTGACCGGGGAGGGGCACTAGATCAGCCCCAGCATTTT.

The chain has TRBV4-3 and TRBJ2-7, with D perhaps TRBD1 (6 bases). V lost 4 bases to trimming and J lost 4 bases, with 11 bases between them. The CDR3 is 13 amino acids. Germline V lookup: CDR1 LGHNA, CDR2 YSLEER. The CDR3 DNA reads as TGCGCCAGCAGCCCCAAGCAGGGGTACGAGCAGTACTTC. It encodes CASSPKQGYEQYF.

V usage is TRBV5-4 and J usage is TRBJ1-1; D is uncertain. Germline V gives CDR1 SGHNT, CDR2 YYREEE (reference sequence). V gave up 2 bases and J gave up 5 bases, with 4 bases separating them. The CDR3 runs 11 residues. In DNA form, the CDR3 reads TGTGCCAGCAGCTTTCGAACTGAAGCTTTCTTT. Translated: CASSFRTEAFF.

The J gene is TRBJ2-1, the V gene TRBV10-3, with 9 bases that match TRBD2. The CDR3 runs to 15 residues. CDR1 and CDR2 from the germline V gene are ENHRY and SYGVKD. V shed 10 bases and J 0 bases; nucleotides not matched to a gene: 7. The CDR3 DNA is TGTGCCACCGGGGGGCGGGAGGGCTCCTACAATGAGCAGTTCTTC. It encodes CATGGREGSYNEQFF.

V gene TRBV5-1 combines with J gene TRBJ2-3, with 11 bases identical to TRBD2. In germline, CDR1 is SGHRS, CDR2 YFSETQ. With V trimmed by 4 bases and J by 6 bases, 7 bases remained unmatched. The CDR3 extends over 15 amino acids. CDR3 in DNA: TGCGCCAGCAGCATGACTAGCGGGGTACGGGATACGCAGTATTTT. Its protein is CASSMTSGVRDTQYF.

This sequence joins TRBV7-6 and TRBJ2-7; the match to TRBD1 covers 9 bases. Germline CDR1 is SGHVS and CDR2 is FNYEAQ. The CDR3 runs 13 residues. The trim removed 2 bases at V and 6 bases at J, leaving 2 bases unmatched. CDR3 coding DNA: TGTGCCAGCAGCTTAAACAGGGGGCGCGAGCAGTACTTC. It is translated as CASSLNRGREQYF.

V usage is TRBV14 and J usage is TRBJ1-5, with D tentatively TRBD1 (5 bases). V dropped 5 bases and J dropped 0 bases, with 17 bases sitting between them. There are 17 residues in the CDR3. From germline, CDR1 is SGHDN and CDR2 FVKESK. CDR3 amino acids: CASSATSGPYSNQPQHF. CDR3 nucleotide sequence: TGTGCCAGCAGCGCTACCTCGGGGCCTTATAGCAATCAGCCCCAGCATTTT.

V and J are TRBV9 and TRBJ2-7; D ambiguous. There are 14 residues in the CDR3. The germline V and J ends were trimmed by 0 bases and 2 bases, with 9 bases remaining between them. From germline, CDR1 is SGDLS and CDR2 YYNGEE. The CDR3 spells CASSVAHLPYEQYF. CDR3 nucleotide sequence: TGTGCCAGCAGCGTAGCGCACCTACCCTACGAGCAGTACTTC.

The CDR3 protein is CASSPRTGPNYGYTF. CDR3 coding DNA: TGTGCCAGCAGTCCGCGGACAGGTCCCAACTATGGCTACACCTTC. The chain employs TRBV28 and TRBJ1-2, with TRBD1 matching over 7 bases. J lost 2 bases, V lost 5 bases, and 8 bases had no gene match. CDR3 size: 15 residues. The germline CDR1 and CDR2 sequences are MDHEN and SYDVKM.

The chain combines TRBV9 with TRBJ2-1; D possibly matches TRBD1 or TRBD2 (5 bases each). CDR3 length equals 15 residues. Germline loops: CDR1 SGDLS, CDR2 YYNGEE. The V gene lost 0 bases and the J gene lost 3 bases, with 10 bases spanning the gap. CDR3 DNA sequence: TGTGCCAGCAGCGTAGAGGGACCGAACTACAATGAGCAGTTCTTC. It translates to CASSVEGPNYNEQFF.

The V gene is TRBV5-6, the J gene TRBJ1-1; TRBD1 agrees at 7 bases. The CDR3 consists of 15 residues. V lost 4 bases, J lost 3 bases, and 9 bases stayed unmatched. CDR1 SGHDT and CDR2 YYEEEE come from the germline V gene. The CDR3 nucleotides are TGTGCCAGCAGCACCTTGACAGGGTTGGACACTGAAGCTTTCTTT. Translating it yields CASSTLTGLDTEAFF.

The V call is TRBV2, the J call TRBJ1-2; possible D gene TRBD1, 6 bases. Trimming stripped 11 bases from V and 3 bases from J, with 19 bases between. CDR1 SNHLY and CDR2 FYNNEI come from the germline V gene. CDR3 size: 14 residues. Here the CDR3 reads CASQGPGRDYGYTF. The CDR3 DNA reads as TGTGCCTCCCAGGGGCCGGGGAGGGACTATGGCTACACCTTC.

The chain combines TRBV9 with TRBJ2-7, with 11 bases that match TRBD2. The germline V gene encodes CDR1 SGDLS and CDR2 YYNGEE. With V trimmed by 0 bases and J by 7 bases, 3 bases remained unmatched. This CDR3 region has 14 residues. The CDR3 region is CASSVDSSGREQYF. The CDR3 DNA sequence: TGTGCCAGCAGCGTAGATTCTAGCGGGAGGGAGCAGTACTTC.